The 23 T cell receptor beta chains below were found in one sample sequenced in a study of cytomegalovirus exposure and HLA in healthy donors. The PCR made use of 60 Vbeta and 13 Jbeta primers. The repertoire was sequenced with immunoSEQ multiplex PCR; TCRdb's copy has only in-frame clones and lacks some. The data contain approximately 70,000 clones, approximately 70% of them singletons. Sequencing was carried out using PBMCs. All receptors derive from a male donor in good health and CMV-seropositive.

The CDR3: CASSEGGRTEAFF. The CDR3 bases are TGTGCCAGCAGCGAGGGGGGGAGGACTGAAGCTTTCTTT. V is TRBV7-9 and J is TRBJ1-1; perhaps TRBD1 as D (6 bases). V gave up 5 bases and J gave up 5 bases, with 12 bases separating them. Germline loops: CDR1 SEHNR, CDR2 FQNEAQ (reference sequence). The CDR3 loop spans 13 amino acids.

This clone has only one observation. This chain links TRBV7-9 with TRBJ1-4; 7 nucleotides align to TRBD1. CDR1 SEHNR and CDR2 FQNEAQ come from the germline V gene (reference sequence). The CDR3 is 15 residues long. Unmatched junction bases numbered 7, after V lost 5 bases and J lost 4 bases. CDR3 sequence: CASSPGTAVNEKLFF. For the CDR3, the DNA is TGTGCCAGCAGCCCCGGGACAGCTGTTAATGAAAAACTGTTTTTT.

This sequence joins TRBV27 and TRBJ1-5; D unresolved. Looked up from germline, CDR1 is MNHEY and CDR2 is SMNVEV (reference sequence). V dropped 3 bases and J dropped 6 bases, with 9 bases sitting between them. CDR3 size: 13 residues. CDR3 coding DNA: TGTGCCAGCAGTTTTTATATGAGTCAGCCCCAGCATTTT. This codes for CASSFYMSQPQHF.

DNA of the CDR3: TGCGCCAGCAGCTTGGGGGCGTCTAGCGGGACGCAAGAGACCCAGTACTTC. This translates into CASSLGASSGTQETQYF. The V call is TRBV5-1, the J call TRBJ2-5; 9 nucleotides agree with TRBD2. This CDR3 is built from 17 residues. The germline V gene encodes CDR1 SGHRS and CDR2 YFSETQ. The ends lost 0 bases at V and 2 bases at J; junction bases unmatched: 8.

V usage is TRBV21-1 and J usage is TRBJ2-5; the DNA was not compared with TRBD1, the D call given in the table. TRBV21-1 represents a pseudogene. CDR3 length equals 14 residues. CDR3: CASSKTGGGETQYF. The CDR3 region has the DNA TGTGCCAGCAGCAAGACAGGGGGAGGGGAGACCCAGTACTTC.

This clone was seen only once. V and J are TRBV19 and TRBJ1-3, with 12 bases lining up with TRBD1. The trim removed 3 bases at V and 3 bases at J, leaving 9 bases unmatched. The CDR3 spans 18 residues. Per germline, CDR1 LNHDA and CDR2 SQIVND (reference sequence). For the CDR3, the DNA is TGTGCCAGTAGTATCGGGACAGGGGGCGTAGGAGGTGGAAACACCATATATTTT. Its translation: CASSIGTGGVGGGNTIYF.

The V and J genes are TRBV2 and TRBJ2-7; D may be TRBD2 (7 bases). The CDR3 runs 15 residues. Germline V gives CDR1 SNHLY, CDR2 FYNNEI. Trimming removed 7 bases at V and 1 base at J, with 17 bases between. CDR3 sequence (DNA): TGTGCCAGCACCAAGGGGGGGGGAAATTCCTACGAGCAGTACTTC. Its protein product is CASTKGGGNSYEQYF.

The chain carries TRBV4-3 and TRBJ1-3; D is uncertain. The length of the CDR3 is 18 residues. V lost 0 bases, J lost 0 bases, and 15 bases lay in between. Germline values: CDR1 LGHNA, CDR2 YSLEER. CDR3 amino acids: CASSQDYGRSSSGNTIYF. The CDR3 DNA reads as TGCGCCAGCAGCCAAGATTATGGCAGGTCGAGCTCTGGAAACACCATATATTTT.

This chain uses TRBV11-2 with TRBJ2-7; tentatively, D is TRBD1 (5 bases). Trimming took 0 bases from V and 3 from J, leaving 9 bases between them. Germline CDR1 SGHAT, CDR2 FQNNGV. The CDR3 contains 14 residues. In DNA, the CDR3 is TGTGCCAGCAGCTTAGATGACAGAAACTACGAGCAGTACTTC. As protein: CASSLDDRNYEQYF.

V usage is TRBV7-8 and J usage is TRBJ2-5; D is possibly TRBD1 (6 bases). The ends were cut back, 5 bases at V and 2 bases at J, with 9 bases in the middle. Germline lookup yields CDR1 SGHVS and CDR2 FQNEAQ. This CDR3 region has 13 residues. The DNA of the CDR3 is TGTGCCAGCAGCCTGGACAGACAAGAGACCCAGTACTTC. It translates to CASSLDRQETQYF.

V and J are TRBV2 and TRBJ2-7; TRBD2 might be the D (5 bases). This CDR3 has 16 amino acids. Germline lookup yields CDR1 SNHLY and CDR2 FYNNEI. V was shortened by 4 bases and J by 0 bases, with 16 bases between the two germline ends. The CDR3 nucleotides read TGTGCCAGCAGTGTAGAGGGCGCTGTTAGCTCCTACGAGCAGTACTTC. This encodes CASSVEGAVSSYEQYF.

The rearrangement links TRBV4-3 to TRBJ2-5; 9 bases agree with TRBD2. V lost 1 base to trimming and J lost 5 bases; unmatched junction nucleotides: 5. This CDR3 is 15 amino acids long. Germline V gene data show CDR1 as LGHNA and CDR2 as YSLEER. In DNA, the CDR3 is TGCGCCAGCAGCCAAGGGGGCGGGGGGGCTGAGACCCAGTACTTC. Protein: CASSQGGGGAETQYF.

This clone was recorded a few times. The CDR3 loop reads CASSLAYSTEAFF. The CDR3 region has the DNA TGTGCCAGCAGCTTGGCTTACAGCACTGAAGCTTTCTTT. The V call is TRBV5-6, the J call TRBJ1-1; D gene uncertain. Trimming took 0 bases from V and 4 from J, leaving 7 bases between them. The CDR3 runs to 13 residues. CDR1 is SGHDT and CDR2 is YYEEEE in the germline V gene.

The chain uses TRBV5-1 and TRBJ1-3; D possibly corresponds to TRBD1 (6 bases). V gave up 3 bases and J gave up 0 bases, with 13 bases separating them. The length of the CDR3 is 16 residues. The V gene's germline CDR1 is SGHRS and CDR2 YFSETQ. In nucleotides, the CDR3 is TGCGCCAGCAGCTCCCGGACAGCCTACTCTGGAAACACCATATATTTT. Amino acid sequence: CASSSRTAYSGNTIYF.

The gene calls are TRBV30 and TRBJ1-1; tentatively, D is TRBD1 (6 bases). Germline V gene sequence: CDR1 GTSNPN, CDR2 SVGIG (reference sequence). Trimming removed 0 bases from V and 3 bases from J, with 11 bases in between. The CDR3 has 14 residues. The chain's CDR3 is CAWSVGARYTEAFF. The CDR3 nucleotides are TGTGCCTGGAGTGTGGGGGCAAGGTACACTGAAGCTTTCTTT. Full variable domain (remainder filled in from reference TRBV30 and TRBJ1-1): SQTIHQWPATLVQPVGSPLSLECTVEGTSNPNLYWYRQAAGRGLQLLFYSVGIGQISSEVPQNLSASRPQDRQFILSSKKLLLSDSGFYLCAWSVGARYTEAFFGQGTRLTVV.

The rearrangement uses TRBV11-2 and TRBJ1-3; D is undetermined. V shed 3 bases and J shed 8 bases, with 11 bases lying between them. The CDR3 has 13 amino acids. Per germline, CDR1 SGHAT and CDR2 FQNNGV. In DNA, the CDR3 is TGTGCCAGCAGCTTCGGGGTTCGGGACACCATATATTTT. It is translated as CASSFGVRDTIYF.

The chain couples TRBV27 to TRBJ2-4; D gene ambiguous. This CDR3 comprises 14 residues. V lost 3 bases and J 1 base, leaving 7 bases between the germline ends. CDR1 and CDR2 (germline): MNHEY, SMNVEV (reference sequence). CDR3 loop: CASSLGRAKNIQYF. Written as DNA, the CDR3 is TGTGCCAGCAGTTTGGGCAGGGCCAAAAACATTCAGTACTTC.

The chain recombines TRBV6-5 with TRBJ2-7; 9 bases map to TRBD1. The CDR3 extends over 15 amino acids. Germline trimming cut 6 bases from V and 3 bases from J; bases unmatched to any gene: 9. Germline V lookup: CDR1 MNHEY, CDR2 SVGAGI. The CDR3 protein is CASRRPGTGLYEQYF. As DNA, the CDR3 is TGTGCCAGCAGGAGACCCGGGACAGGGCTCTACGAGCAGTACTTC.

The genes are TRBV10-3 and TRBJ1-1; tentative D call: TRBD1 (5 bases). This CDR3 has 14 residues. Germline-derived CDR1 and CDR2 are ENHRY and SYGVKD. Trimming left V 10 bases short and J 3 bases short, with 18 bases between. In DNA form, the CDR3 reads TGTGCCACCCAGGGACCTGGAGGGGACACTGAAGCTTTCTTT. Its translation: CATQGPGGDTEAFF.

This rearrangement joins TRBV6-5 to TRBJ1-4; D is perhaps TRBD1 (5 bases). In germline, CDR1 is MNHEY, CDR2 SVGAGI. The CDR3 consists of 15 residues. V gave up 7 bases and J gave up 3 bases, with 15 bases separating them. The CDR3 DNA follows: TGTGCCAGCAAAACGGGGGGTCGGGCTAATGAAAAACTGTTTTTT. It encodes CASKTGGRANEKLFF.

This clone showed up just once. The chain couples TRBV4-1 to TRBJ1-5; D remains ambiguous. In germline, CDR1 is MGHRA, CDR2 YSYEKL. CDR3 length equals 14 residues. V shed 4 bases and J shed 9 bases, with 16 bases lying between them. CDR3: CASSPGEADRPQHF. The CDR3 nucleotides are TGCGCCAGCAGCCCCGGAGAGGCCGATCGGCCCCAGCATTTT.

The chain couples TRBV19 to TRBJ2-2; a possible D gene is TRBD1 (5 bases). The germline CDR1 and CDR2 sequences are LNHDA and SQIVND (reference sequence). This CDR3 spans 16 amino acids. V was clipped by 6 bases and J by 6 bases, with 20 bases between them. CDR3 DNA sequence: TGTGCCAGTAGCATTCTTAGGGGCGGTCGGCCCGGGGAGCTGTTTTTT. Its translation is CASSILRGGRPGELFF.

This chain links TRBV5-8 with TRBJ1-4; TRBD1 matches 9 bases. This CDR3 spans 18 amino acids. V was clipped by 4 bases and J by 3 bases; unmatched bases: 13. Germline lookup yields CDR1 SGHTS and CDR2 YDEGEE. CDR3 sequence (DNA): TGTGCCAGCAGCCGCGCTCCGGGGACAGGGATTCCTAATGAAAAACTGTTTTTT. Translated, it gives CASSRAPGTGIPNEKLFF.